Presented here are 28 T cell receptor beta chains from one specimen sequenced in a study of blood T cell repertoires in COVID-19. Sequencing used immunoSEQ multiplex PCR; TCRdb keeps in-frame clones, though not all of them. Here the sample spans 140,000 or so clones, 70% to 85% being singletons. Source material: PBMCs or T cells enriched from blood (not recorded which). The receptors originated from a woman younger than 30 who had been exposed to COVID-19.

The chain joins TRBV4-3 to TRBJ2-7; D gene uncertain. V shed 5 bases and J shed 0 bases, with 11 bases lying between them. Germline lookup yields CDR1 LGHNA and CDR2 YSLEER. The CDR3 length is 14 residues. The CDR3 nucleotides read TGCGCCAGCAGCTTACAGAGCTACTCCTACGAGCAGTACTTC. Its protein is CASSLQSYSYEQYF.

The chain links TRBV3-1 (or the pseudogene TRBV3-2) to TRBJ2-2; 7 bases match TRBD2. The CDR3 length is 16 residues. V trimming: 2 bases; J trimming: 0 bases; junction bases outside the gene matches: 3. Germline V gene sequence: CDR1 LGHDT, CDR2 YNNKEL (reference sequence). CDR3 sequence: CASSQTGLPNTGELFF. CDR3 DNA sequence: TGTGCCAGCAGCCAAACGGGACTACCGAACACCGGGGAGCTGTTTTTT.

This chain connects TRBV13 to TRBJ2-7, with 10 bases that match TRBD2. Germline trimming cut 1 base from V and 2 bases from J; bases unmatched to any gene: 2. The germline CDR1 and CDR2 sequences are PRHDT and FYEKMQ (reference sequence). This CDR3 is 15 amino acids long. The CDR3 protein is CASSLALAGPYEQYF. Written as DNA, the CDR3 is TGTGCCAGCAGCTTAGCACTAGCGGGACCCTACGAGCAGTACTTC. Together with reference TRBV13 and TRBJ2-7, the CDR3 gives the full variable domain: AAGVIQSPRHLIKEKRETATLKCYPIPRHDTVYWYQQGPGQDPQFLISFYEKMQSDKGSIPDRFSAQQFSDYHSELNMSSLELGDSALYFCASSLALAGPYEQYFGPGTRLTVT.

The chain recombines TRBV14 with TRBJ2-2, with a tentative D call TRBD1 (6 bases). Germline assignment: CDR1 SGHDN and CDR2 FVKESK. The V gene lost 3 bases and the J gene lost 6 bases, with 17 bases spanning the gap. CDR3 size: 16 residues. In DNA, the CDR3 is TGTGCCAGCAGCCAGCACGACAGGCCGGGCGCCGGGGAGCTGTTTTTT. Translated: CASSQHDRPGAGELFF.

This chain uses TRBV2 with TRBJ1-5, with TRBD1 as a possible D gene (5 bases). The CDR3 consists of 13 residues. With 8 bases removed from V and 3 bases from J, the gap between germline ends came to 11 bases. From germline, CDR1 is SNHLY and CDR2 FYNNEI. CDR3 sequence reads: CASAIGANQPQHF. CDR3 bases: TGTGCCAGCGCGATTGGGGCCAATCAGCCCCAGCATTTT.

A remark on this clone: One junction end disagrees with the germline gene, perhaps due to a read error. The V call is TRBV28, the J call TRBJ1-2; 7 bases fit TRBD1. Germline V gives CDR1 MDHEN, CDR2 SYDVKM. The CDR3 consists of 11 residues. CDR3 sequence reads: CAGSFTGDYTF. The CDR3 DNA follows: TGTGCCGGCAGTTTCACAGGGGACTACACCTTC.

The chain carries TRBV4-1 and TRBJ1-4; no clear D gene. The CDR3 extends over 13 amino acids. V was clipped by 4 bases and J by 13 bases, with 16 bases between them. Germline lookup yields CDR1 MGHRA and CDR2 YSYEKL. CDR3: CASSPPRHRGLFF. The CDR3 DNA reads TGCGCCAGCAGCCCGCCAAGACACCGGGGACTGTTTTTT.

The rearrangement joins TRBV28 to TRBJ2-7; 7 bases agree with TRBD1. The J segment lost 0 bases and the V segment lost 3 bases, leaving 5 bases of the junction unmatched. Germline CDR1 and CDR2: MDHEN and SYDVKM. The CDR3 sequence is 15 residues long. The CDR3 loop is CASSFLGQSSYEQYF. The CDR3 DNA is TGTGCCAGCAGTTTCTTGGGACAGAGCTCCTACGAGCAGTACTTC.

V and J are TRBV6-5 and TRBJ2-1; 8 bases line up with TRBD2. This CDR3 contains 13 residues. The V gene's germline CDR1 is MNHEY and CDR2 SVGAGI. V was pared by 6 bases and J by 7 bases, with 5 bases of the junction left unmatched. The CDR3 loop is CASRLAGRNEQFF. Written as DNA, the CDR3 is TGTGCCAGCAGGTTAGCGGGGAGGAATGAGCAGTTCTTC.

The chain uses TRBV20-1 and TRBJ2-2; D uncertain. The germline V gene encodes CDR1 DFQATT and CDR2 SNEGSKA (reference sequence). CDR3 size: 11 residues. V was clipped by 1 base and J by 7 bases, with 4 bases between them. The CDR3 loop is CSARAYGELFF. The CDR3 nucleotides are TGCAGTGCTAGAGCGTACGGGGAGCTGTTTTTT.

The J gene is TRBJ1-1, the V gene TRBV18; tentative D call: TRBD1 (6 bases). CDR3 length equals 14 residues. CDR1 is KGHSH, CDR2 LQKENI, per germline. V was clipped by 3 bases and J by 1 base, with 9 bases between them. Here the CDR3 DNA reads TGTGCCAGCTCACCTCCCAGGGGGAACACTGAAGCTTTCTTT. This gives the protein CASSPPRGNTEAFF.

The J gene is TRBJ1-1, the V gene TRBV5-4, with D uncertain. V was cut by 0 bases and J by 0 bases, with 6 bases left in between. This CDR3 spans 14 amino acids. CDR1 is SGHNT and CDR2 is YYREEE in the germline V gene (reference sequence). CDR3 in amino acids: CASSLGGMNTEAFF. CDR3 coding DNA: TGTGCCAGCAGCTTGGGAGGTATGAACACTGAAGCTTTCTTT. The full variable domain, with the rest looked up from reference TRBV5-4 and TRBJ1-1, is ETGVTQSPTHLIKTRGQQVTLRCSSQSGHNTVSWYQQALGQGPQFIFQYYREEENGRGNFPPRFSGLQFPNYSSELNVNALELDDSALYLCASSLGGMNTEAFFGQGTRLTVV.

The chain employs TRBV30 and TRBJ2-3; D is perhaps TRBD2 (6 bases). The germline gives CDR1 GTSNPN, CDR2 SVGIG (reference sequence). Trimming took off 2 bases at V and 0 bases at J, with 18 bases between the two ends. CDR3 length: 17 residues. The CDR3 loop is CAWSRARTTASTDTQYF. The DNA of the CDR3 is TGTGCCTGGAGTCGGGCACGGACTACCGCCAGCACAGATACGCAGTATTTT.

This clone has just one count. This chain connects TRBV10-3 to TRBJ2-3, with 16 bases lining up with TRBD2. J lost 5 bases, V lost 5 bases, and 10 bases had no gene match. Germline-derived CDR1 and CDR2 are ENHRY and SYGVKD. CDR3 length equals 18 residues. In DNA, the CDR3 is TGTGCCATCAGTACCTCCCCCGGGACTAGCGGGAGGGGAGATACGCAGTATTTT. Its protein product is CAISTSPGTSGRGDTQYF.

The chain uses TRBV30 and TRBJ1-2, with 7 bases aligning to TRBD1. V shed 1 base, J shed 6 bases, and the junction held 5 bases outside the gene matches. Germline loops: CDR1 GTSNPN, CDR2 SVGIG (reference sequence). This CDR3 region has 13 residues. The CDR3 reads CAWSATGFDGYTF. The CDR3, as DNA: TGTGCCTGGAGTGCGACAGGGTTCGATGGCTACACCTTC.

The CDR3 sequence is CASRNRVFYEQYF. CDR3 in DNA: TGTGCCAGCAGGAACAGGGTTTTCTACGAGCAGTACTTC. The J gene is TRBJ2-7, the V gene TRBV28; tentative D call: TRBD1 (6 bases). V gave up 6 bases and J gave up 3 bases, with 12 bases separating them. Germline V gene lookup returns CDR1 MDHEN and CDR2 SYDVKM. There are 13 residues in the CDR3.

V gene TRBV11-2 combines with J gene TRBJ1-1; D remains unclear. Germline values: CDR1 SGHAT, CDR2 FQNNGV. V gave up 5 bases and J gave up 3 bases, with 13 bases separating them. The CDR3 has 14 amino acids. The DNA for the CDR3 is TGTGCCAGCAGCCGAACGACGGGAGACACTGAAGCTTTCTTT. Residues: CASSRTTGDTEAFF.

The chain is built from TRBV30 and TRBJ1-5; 12 bases are a match to TRBD1. Trimming removed 5 bases from V and 6 bases from J; junction bases left unmatched: 5. Per the germline V gene, CDR1 is GTSNPN and CDR2 is SVGIG (reference sequence). CDR3 length: 14 residues. The CDR3 sequence is CAWGGQGAFQPQHF. The CDR3 coding sequence is TGTGCCTGGGGGGGACAGGGGGCGTTTCAGCCCCAGCATTTT.

This chain links TRBV7-2 with TRBJ2-4; 12 bases are shared with TRBD2. Germline trimming cut 1 base from V and 4 bases from J; bases unmatched to any gene: 8. Germline V lookup: CDR1 SGHTA, CDR2 FQGNSA. The CDR3 runs 18 residues. This CDR3 is CASSLVSLAGGPKNIQYF. The CDR3 nucleotides read TGTGCCAGCAGCTTAGTCAGCCTAGCGGGAGGGCCTAAAAACATTCAGTACTTC.

Only one count was recorded for this clone. The V gene is TRBV12-3 or TRBV12-4, the J gene TRBJ1-1; 10 nucleotides match TRBD1. This CDR3 contains 12 residues. With V trimmed by 6 bases and J by 12 bases, 7 bases remained unmatched. CDR3 DNA: TGTGCCAGCAGAACCGGGACAGGGGTAACTTTCTTT. It encodes CASRTGTGVTFF.

The chain combines TRBV18 with TRBJ2-7; 7 bases are a match to TRBD2. V lost 1 base and J lost 6; bases outside the gene matches: 24. Germline CDR1 is KGHSH and CDR2 is LQKENI. The CDR3 runs 20 residues. CDR3 nucleotide sequence: TGTGCCAGCTCACCACGCAGTTGGGTTTTCGTTGCGGGAGCCCCCTCCGAGCAGTACTTC. It codes for CASSPRSWVFVAGAPSEQYF.

The V and J genes are TRBV19 and TRBJ1-4; maybe TRBD1 (6 bases). V was pared by 2 bases and J by 5 bases, with 9 bases between. CDR3 length: 14 residues. Per the germline V gene, CDR1 is LNHDA and CDR2 is SQIVND (reference sequence). The CDR3 DNA is TGTGCCAGTAGTATAAACAGGGAGAATGAAAAACTGTTTTTT. This encodes CASSINRENEKLFF.

V gene TRBV3-1 (or the pseudogene TRBV3-2) combines with J gene TRBJ2-7; possibly TRBD2 for D (5 bases). CDR1 is LGHDT, CDR2 YNNKEL, per germline (reference sequence). Trimming took 1 base from V and 3 from J, leaving 16 bases between them. The CDR3 has 16 residues. The CDR3 DNA is TGTGCCAGCAGCCAAGGCGGTAGATCAACTAGCTACGAGCAGTACTTC. Its translation is CASSQGGRSTSYEQYF.

J is TRBJ2-1 and V is TRBV11-1; 10 positions agree with TRBD2. Germline V CDR1 and CDR2: SGHAT, FQDESV (reference sequence). V gave up 7 bases and J gave up 4 bases; unmatched junction bases: 7. The CDR3 covers 15 residues. The chain's CDR3 is CASILLAGGYNEQFF. CDR3 in DNA: TGTGCCAGCATCCTATTAGCGGGAGGTTACAATGAGCAGTTCTTC.

The genes are TRBV5-1 and TRBJ1-2, with a possible D match to TRBD1 (6 bases). This CDR3 has 17 amino acids. Germline CDR1 SGHRS, CDR2 YFSETQ. With 4 bases removed from V and 5 bases from J, the gap between germline ends came to 24 bases. The CDR3 here is CASSKGTRTAVGYGYTF. The CDR3 DNA reads as TGCGCCAGCAGCAAAGGGACACGGACCGCAGTTGGGTATGGCTACACCTTC.

V and J are TRBV4-2 and TRBJ2-2; tentative D call: TRBD2 (6 bases). Germline V gives CDR1 LGHNA, CDR2 YNFKEQ. V lost 1 base and J 5 bases, leaving 17 bases between the germline ends. The CDR3 length is 17 residues. The CDR3 protein is CASSQAGWGGGTGELFF. CDR3 nucleotide sequence: TGTGCCAGCAGCCAAGCCGGGTGGGGCGGAGGGACCGGGGAGCTGTTTTTT.

The chain uses TRBV24-1 and TRBJ2-3; 7 bases map to TRBD2. V dropped 8 bases and J dropped 0; count of bases not matched to a gene: 4. The CDR3 is 14 amino acids. CDR1 KGHDR and CDR2 SFDVKD come from the germline V gene. CDR3 sequence (DNA): TGTGCCACCATGGGAGGGCTCAGCACAGATACGCAGTATTTT. Translation: CATMGGLSTDTQYF.

The V call is TRBV12-3 or TRBV12-4, the J call TRBJ2-2; 7 nucleotides line up with TRBD1. This CDR3 spans 13 amino acids. V lost 6 bases, J lost 4 bases, and 2 bases stayed unmatched. The CDR3, as DNA: TGTGCCAGCAGCGACAGGGCCACCGGGGAGCTGTTTTTT. Protein: CASSDRATGELFF.